This T cell receptor (beta chain) was sequenced during a study of T cell repertoires in MIS-A myocarditis. Looked up from germline, CDR1 is WSHSY and CDR2 is SAAADI. Trimming at V came to 5 bases and at J to 2 bases, leaving 2 bases not matched to a gene. The CDR3 length is 13 residues. Clones were sequenced by immunoSEQ multiplex PCR, and TCRdb holds only the in-frame ones, with some missing. There are 15,000 or so clones in the sample; roughly 74% occur only once, and 50% to 75% lies in the top ten. The sequenced material came from left ventricle heart tissue obtained at autopsy. This receptor was obtained from a man aged 18-30 years with fulminant myocarditis from multisystem inflammatory syndrome in adults (MIS-A) after COVID-19. The gene calls are TRBV10-2 and TRBJ2-7; 8 bases map to TRBD2. This CDR3 reads CASSRAGAYEQYF. The CDR3 region has the DNA TGCGCCAGCAGTCGAGCGGGAGCCTACGAGCAGTACTTC.